This T cell receptor beta chain was observed in a study of blood T cell repertoires in COVID-19. About the research overall: Sites across the United States, Italy and Spain contributed samples from acute and convalescent COVID-19.

In the authors' methods: Amplification with reference gene primers provided the estimates of nucleated cell counts. TCRdb keeps only in-frame clones here, not all; method: immunoSEQ multiplex PCR. V, J and clone size are those of that table, while D and trimming were read from the DNA. This repertoire shows roughly 59,000 clones, 70% to 85% found once; its top ten account for roughly 13%. CDR3 length: 14 amino acids. V lost 1 base to trimming and J lost 3 bases; unmatched junction nucleotides: 3. The germline V gene has CDR1 PRHDT and CDR2 FYEKMQ (reference sequence). The V call is TRBV13, the J call TRBJ2-7; the match to TRBD1 covers 7 bases. The source of this sequence is an elderly man with acute or convalescent COVID-19. Sequencing input: peripheral blood. CDR3 in amino acids: CASSLVGDSYEQYF. For the CDR3, the DNA is TGTGCCAGCAGCTTAGTTGGGGACAGCTACGAGCAGTACTTC. The full variable domain, in which reference TRBV13 and TRBJ2-7 provide the parts outside the CDR3, is AAGVIQSPRHLIKEKRETATLKCYPIPRHDTVYWYQQGPGQDPQFLISFYEKMQSDKGSIPDRFSAQQFSDYHSELNMSSLELGDSALYFCASSLVGDSYEQYFGPGTRLTVT.